This T cell receptor beta chain appears in the sequencing data of a study of T cell responses to AZD1222 COVID-19 vaccine. This CDR3 comprises 11 residues. Trimming took 1 base from V and 5 from J, leaving 3 bases between them. Germline CDR1 is SGHDT and CDR2 is YYEEEE. The repertoire was sequenced with immunoSEQ multiplex PCR; TCRdb's copy has only in-frame clones and lacks some. The table records over 65,000 clones, more than 70% of them present only once. The gene calls are TRBV5-6 and TRBJ2-5; D not certain. The sequence was collected from an adult who received the AZD1222 COVID-19 vaccine. The source was peripheral blood, collected 28 days after the second AZD1222 dose. The CDR3 nucleotides are TGTGCCAGCAGCTTGAGGGAGACCCAGTACTTC. It codes for CASSLRETQYF.